The 32 T cell receptor beta chains below come from one sample, sequenced in a study of blood T cell repertoires in COVID-19. This table comes from immunoSEQ multiplex PCR, and its TCRdb copy is limited to in-frame clones, with some not included. The sample lists 130,000 or so clones, roughly 84% occurring once. The sequencing input was peripheral blood. These receptor sequences come from a young man with COVID-19, enrolled during active disease.

This clone was seen many times. The rearrangement links TRBV6-4 to TRBJ1-5; 8 bases map to TRBD1. J was trimmed by 4 bases and V by 3 bases; bases with no gene match: 5. CDR1 MRHNA and CDR2 SNTAGT come from the germline V gene. The CDR3 loop spans 15 amino acids. CDR3 residues: CASSESGTGNQPQHF. As DNA, the CDR3 is TGTGCCAGCAGTGAGTCCGGGACAGGTAATCAGCCCCAGCATTTT.

In its sample, this clone was seen once. The gene calls are TRBV6-1 and TRBJ1-2, with a weak D call TRBD1 (5 bases). V was cut by 3 bases and J by 10 bases, with 15 bases left in between. CDR1 is MNHNS and CDR2 is SASEGT in the germline V gene. This CDR3 region has 13 residues. The CDR3 loop reads CASSEMGGSYYTF. Here the CDR3 DNA reads TGTGCCAGCAGTGAGATGGGGGGGTCTTACTACACCTTC.

This clone appeared a single time. This rearrangement joins TRBV28 to TRBJ1-4; TRBD1 matches at 9 bases. CDR1 and CDR2 (germline): MDHEN, SYDVKM. V lost 5 bases and J lost 8; bases outside the gene matches: 6. This CDR3 contains 14 residues. The CDR3 loop is CASSLGTGKEKLFF. CDR3 nucleotides: TGTGCCAGCAGTCTCGGGACAGGGAAAGAAAAACTGTTTTTT.

V and J are TRBV28 and TRBJ2-7; 8 bases match TRBD1. The CDR3 loop spans 14 amino acids. Germline CDR1 MDHEN, CDR2 SYDVKM. The J segment lost 3 bases and the V segment lost 9 bases, leaving 10 bases of the junction unmatched. The CDR3 is CASQTDRGLYEQYF. The CDR3 nucleotides read TGTGCCAGTCAAACAGACAGGGGCCTCTACGAGCAGTACTTC.

The chain couples TRBV11-2 to TRBJ1-2; TRBD1 might be the D (5 bases). Germline V CDR1 and CDR2: SGHAT, FQNNGV. V was clipped by 1 base and J by 7 bases, with 13 bases between them. This CDR3 contains 14 residues. CDR3 coding DNA: TGTGCCAGCAGCTTAGCCCAGGGCTCTGGTGGCTACACCTTC. Its translation: CASSLAQGSGGYTF.

This chain links TRBV13 with TRBJ2-2, with D possibly being TRBD2 (6 bases). This CDR3 has 15 residues. Germline V gene lookup returns CDR1 PRHDT and CDR2 FYEKMQ (reference sequence). Trimming removed 5 bases from V and 4 bases from J, with 14 bases in between. The CDR3 spells CASSPPVGGTGELFF. CDR3 DNA: TGTGCCAGCAGCCCCCCTGTGGGGGGCACCGGGGAGCTGTTTTTT.

The chain combines TRBV11-2 with TRBJ2-5; possible D gene TRBD2, 6 bases. Germline lookup yields CDR1 SGHAT and CDR2 FQNNGV. The CDR3 runs to 15 residues. Trimming left V 4 bases short and J 5 bases short, with 17 bases between. The CDR3, as DNA: TGTGCCAGCAGCTCACTGCGCGGGAAGGTGGAGACCCAGTACTTC. This translates into CASSSLRGKVETQYF.

The chain recombines TRBV6-5 with TRBJ2-7; 8 bases match TRBD2. J gave up 5 bases and V 0 bases, and 9 bases lay outside the gene matches. This CDR3 region has 16 residues. Germline loops: CDR1 MNHEY, CDR2 SVGAGI. CDR3 DNA sequence: TGTGCCAGCAGTTACTCGATAAGCGGGAGTTCCCACGAGCAGTACTTC. The encoded protein is CASSYSISGSSHEQYF.

This chain connects TRBV28 to TRBJ1-2; a possible D gene is TRBD1 (5 bases). The V end lost 2 bases, the J end lost 4 bases, and 11 bases lay between the germline ends. Germline V gives CDR1 MDHEN, CDR2 SYDVKM. The length of the CDR3 is 14 residues. Here the CDR3 reads CASSLEGAAYGYTF. DNA for the CDR3: TGTGCCAGCAGTTTAGAAGGGGCGGCCTATGGCTACACCTTC.

V and J are TRBV7-9 and TRBJ2-1; a possible D gene is TRBD2 (6 bases). Germline CDR1 SEHNR, CDR2 FQNEAQ (reference sequence). V lost 7 bases and J 2 bases, leaving 15 bases between the germline ends. The CDR3 has 15 amino acids. In DNA, the CDR3 is TGTGCCAGCACCAAGGGACTCGGAACCTACAATGAGCAGTTCTTC. This codes for CASTKGLGTYNEQFF.

The J gene is TRBJ2-1, the V gene TRBV4-2; D remains ambiguous. Trimming left V 1 base short and J 6 bases short, with 16 bases between. In germline, CDR1 is LGHNA, CDR2 YNFKEQ. This CDR3 contains 16 residues. The CDR3 region is CASSQGREGSPNEQFF. DNA of the CDR3: TGTGCCAGCAGCCAAGGACGTGAAGGTAGCCCCAATGAGCAGTTCTTC.

Here the CDR3 reads CASSIHGSPLHF. The CDR3 DNA reads as TGTGCCAGTAGTATACACGGTTCACCCCTCCACTTT. The rearrangement joins TRBV19 to TRBJ1-6; D gene ambiguous. This CDR3 spans 12 amino acids. CDR1 is LNHDA, CDR2 SQIVND, per germline (reference sequence). V was trimmed by 2 bases and J by 9 bases, leaving 5 bases between them. The full variable domain, completed using reference TRBV19 and TRBJ1-6, is DGGITQSPKYLFRKEGQNVTLSCEQNLNHDAMYWYRQDPGQGLRLIYYSQIVNDFQKGDIAEGYSVSREKKESFPLTVTSAQKNPTAFYLCASSIHGSPLHFGNGTRLTVT.

CDR3: CASSQGRTYTDTQYF. The DNA for the CDR3 is TGTGCCAGCAGCCAAGGAAGGACATACACAGATACGCAGTATTTT. The genes are TRBV3-1 (or the pseudogene TRBV3-2) and TRBJ2-3; D might be TRBD1 (5 bases). The CDR3 runs 15 residues. The germline V and J ends were trimmed by 1 base and 2 bases, with 10 bases remaining between them. Germline loops: CDR1 LGHDT, CDR2 YNNKEL (reference sequence).

The chain employs TRBV28 and TRBJ2-4, with D tentatively TRBD2 (7 bases). Trimming pared 3 bases from V and 3 bases from J, leaving 12 bases between. Germline CDR1 is MDHEN and CDR2 is SYDVKM. The CDR3 loop spans 15 amino acids. Here the CDR3 DNA reads TGTGCCAGCAGTTTGCGCGGGGGCGGCAAAAACATTCAGTACTTC. The encoded protein is CASSLRGGGKNIQYF.

The chain joins TRBV7-3 to TRBJ2-5; 7 nucleotides match TRBD2. Germline V gene data show CDR1 as SGHTA and CDR2 as FQGTGA. V shed 3 bases, J shed 5 bases, and the junction held 12 bases outside the gene matches. The CDR3 runs to 16 residues. CDR3 nucleotide sequence: TGTGCCAGCAGCTTGGCCGGCGGGAGCCTGCGGGAGACCCAGTACTTC. It specifies CASSLAGGSLRETQYF.

The chain joins TRBV4-1 to TRBJ1-2, with D perhaps matching TRBD1 (6 bases). Trimming shortened V by 4 bases and J by 2 bases, and 14 bases separated the two germline ends. The CDR3 contains 15 residues. The germline CDR1 and CDR2 sequences are MGHRA and YSYEKL. Here the CDR3 reads CASSRPTGKNYGYTF. DNA for the CDR3: TGCGCCAGCAGCCGTCCGACAGGCAAAAACTATGGCTACACCTTC.

This clone was found a few times. The chain is built from TRBV7-9 and TRBJ2-2, with a possible D match to TRBD1 (6 bases). This CDR3 region has 14 residues. V lost 6 bases, J lost 5 bases, and 13 bases lay in between. The germline CDR1 and CDR2 sequences are SEHNR and FQNEAQ (reference sequence). In nucleotides, the CDR3 is TGTGCCAGCAGGACACAAACAGGGACCGGGGAGCTGTTTTTT. Translated: CASRTQTGTGELFF.

The J gene is TRBJ1-6, the V gene TRBV5-4; D is ambiguous. Germline CDR1 reads SGHNT; CDR2 reads YYREEE (reference sequence). The V end was cut by 2 bases, the J end by 9 bases, with 12 bases between. CDR3 length equals 14 residues. The CDR3: CASSLVASGSPLHF. The CDR3 DNA follows: TGTGCCAGCAGCTTAGTAGCCTCGGGTTCACCCCTCCACTTT.

V is TRBV25-1 and J is TRBJ1-4; D is possibly TRBD1 (5 bases). This CDR3 comprises 14 residues. V dropped 4 bases and J dropped 8 bases, with 14 bases sitting between them. Germline lookup yields CDR1 MGHDK and CDR2 SYGVNS. CDR3 coding DNA: TGTGCCAGCAGTGGGGGCGCGGTAGGCGAAAAACTGTTTTTT. Residues: CASSGGAVGEKLFF.

The rearrangement links TRBV2 to TRBJ2-2, with 9 bases identical to TRBD1. Trimming took 6 bases from V and 3 from J; bases not matched to a gene: 5. The CDR3 has 15 residues. CDR1 and CDR2 (germline): SNHLY, FYNNEI. DNA for the CDR3: TGTGCCAGCAGCCGACGGACAGGGGACACCGGGGAGCTGTTTTTT. This codes for CASSRRTGDTGELFF.

This chain uses TRBV19 with TRBJ2-3; 9 bases map to TRBD2. With 4 bases clipped from V and 0 bases from J, the junction kept 14 bases outside the gene matches. The CDR3 contains 19 residues. Germline V gives CDR1 LNHDA, CDR2 SQIVND (reference sequence). The CDR3: CASSTYLAGVGSSTDTQYF. CDR3 coding DNA: TGTGCCAGTAGTACCTACTTAGCGGGAGTTGGGTCTAGCACAGATACGCAGTATTTT.

V is TRBV30 and J is TRBJ1-5, with a weak D call TRBD1 (6 bases). There are 14 residues in the CDR3. With 7 bases removed from V and 0 bases from J, the gap between germline ends came to 13 bases. Looked up from germline, CDR1 is GTSNPN and CDR2 is SVGIG (reference sequence). CDR3: CASGGGLSNQPQHF. As DNA, the CDR3 is TGTGCCTCTGGTGGGGGCCTTAGCAATCAGCCCCAGCATTTT.

The chain uses TRBV10-3 and TRBJ2-2; 13 bases match TRBD2. The ends lost 4 bases at V and 7 bases at J; junction bases unmatched: 9. The CDR3 consists of 17 residues. Per the germline V gene, CDR1 is ENHRY and CDR2 is SYGVKD. The CDR3 region is CAISGGLAGQGDGELFF. Here the CDR3 DNA reads TGTGCCATCAGTGGGGGACTAGCGGGACAAGGGGACGGGGAGCTGTTTTTT.

The sample holds a few counts of this clone. V is TRBV24-1 and J is TRBJ2-1; 9 bases agree with TRBD2. Trimming cost V 5 bases and J 1 base; bases outside gene matches: 5. The CDR3 runs to 16 residues. CDR1 and CDR2 (germline): KGHDR, SFDVKD. CDR3 sequence (DNA): TGTGCCACCAGTGGCCCCCTAGCGGGGTCCTACAATGAGCAGTTCTTC. Translated, it gives CATSGPLAGSYNEQFF.

The V call is TRBV27, the J call TRBJ2-1; D gene unclear. This CDR3 spans 13 amino acids. The germline V and J ends were trimmed by 1 base and 5 bases, with 6 bases remaining between them. The germline V gene has CDR1 MNHEY and CDR2 SMNVEV (reference sequence). The CDR3 nucleotides read TGTGCCAGCAGTTTATTTAGAGACAATGAGCAGTTCTTC. It yields the protein CASSLFRDNEQFF.

The V call is TRBV10-3, the J call TRBJ1-2; D not resolved. Germline CDR1 and CDR2: ENHRY and SYGVKD. The germline V and J ends were trimmed by 8 bases and 7 bases, with 11 bases remaining between them. The CDR3 is 11 residues long. CDR3 nucleotides: TGTGCCATCTCGGAGACCGTTGGCTACACCTTC. Translated: CAISETVGYTF.

The chain employs TRBV7-9 and TRBJ1-3, with D tentatively TRBD1 (5 bases). V gave up 5 bases and J gave up 4 bases, with 12 bases separating them. CDR3 length: 14 amino acids. Germline values: CDR1 SEHNR, CDR2 FQNEAQ (reference sequence). The CDR3: CASSLQGLGNTIYF. The CDR3 nucleotides are TGTGCCAGCAGCCTCCAGGGTCTCGGAAACACCATATATTTT.

CDR3 bases: TGTGCCAGCAGCCACGAGACTAGCGGGAGGGAGACCCAGTACTTC. The encoded protein is CASSHETSGRETQYF. The chain is built from TRBV7-9 and TRBJ2-5, with TRBD2 matching over 13 bases. V was pared by 5 bases and J by 5 bases, with 5 bases of the junction left unmatched. The CDR3 is made up of 15 amino acids. The germline V gene has CDR1 SEHNR and CDR2 FQNEAQ (reference sequence).

This rearrangement joins TRBV29-1 to TRBJ1-1, with D hard to call. CDR1 is SQVTM, CDR2 ANQGSEA, per germline. The CDR3 totals 13 residues. The ends were cut back, 3 bases at V and 1 base at J, with 9 bases in the middle. CDR3 sequence: CSVDTAGNTEAFF. The CDR3 DNA reads TGCAGCGTTGATACAGCGGGGAACACTGAAGCTTTCTTT. The full variable domain, with the rest looked up from reference TRBV29-1 and TRBJ1-1, is SAVISQKPSRDICQRGTSLTIQCQVDSQVTMMFWYRQQPGQSLTLIATANQGSEATYESGFVIDKFPISRPNLTFSTLTVSNMSPEDSSIYLCSVDTAGNTEAFFGQGTRLTVV.

V usage is TRBV11-2 and J usage is TRBJ2-1; D possibly corresponds to TRBD2 (6 bases). Germline values: CDR1 SGHAT, CDR2 FQNNGV. Deletions cut 5 bases from V and 6 bases from J, with 20 bases between. The CDR3 has 16 amino acids. The CDR3 reads CASSPPGLRFRNEQFF. DNA of the CDR3: TGTGCCAGCAGCCCCCCAGGACTAAGGTTCCGCAATGAGCAGTTCTTC.

The chain couples TRBV4-1 to TRBJ2-7; TRBD1 matches 9 bases. Germline V gene sequence: CDR1 MGHRA, CDR2 YSYEKL. The CDR3 extends over 18 amino acids. V gave up 1 base and J gave up 4 bases; unmatched junction bases: 14. The DNA of the CDR3 is TGCGCCAGCAGCCAAGTCATATTACCGGGACAGGGAAGGTACGAGCAGTACTTC. It translates to CASSQVILPGQGRYEQYF.

V usage is TRBV28 and J usage is TRBJ1-1; weak D call: TRBD1 (6 bases). Germline values: CDR1 MDHEN, CDR2 SYDVKM. Trimming shortened V by 2 bases and J by 5 bases, and 15 bases separated the two germline ends. The CDR3 has 15 residues. The CDR3 here is CASSLGQGFRTEAFF. The CDR3 DNA follows: TGTGCCAGCAGTTTAGGTCAGGGGTTCCGTACTGAAGCTTTCTTT. Full variable domain (outside the CDR3, taken from reference TRBV28 and TRBJ1-1): DVKVTQSSRYLVKRTGEKVFLECVQDMDHENMFWYRQDPGLGLRLIYFSYDVKMKEKGDIPEGYSVSREKKERFSLILESASTNQTSMYLCASSLGQGFRTEAFFGQGTRLTVV.